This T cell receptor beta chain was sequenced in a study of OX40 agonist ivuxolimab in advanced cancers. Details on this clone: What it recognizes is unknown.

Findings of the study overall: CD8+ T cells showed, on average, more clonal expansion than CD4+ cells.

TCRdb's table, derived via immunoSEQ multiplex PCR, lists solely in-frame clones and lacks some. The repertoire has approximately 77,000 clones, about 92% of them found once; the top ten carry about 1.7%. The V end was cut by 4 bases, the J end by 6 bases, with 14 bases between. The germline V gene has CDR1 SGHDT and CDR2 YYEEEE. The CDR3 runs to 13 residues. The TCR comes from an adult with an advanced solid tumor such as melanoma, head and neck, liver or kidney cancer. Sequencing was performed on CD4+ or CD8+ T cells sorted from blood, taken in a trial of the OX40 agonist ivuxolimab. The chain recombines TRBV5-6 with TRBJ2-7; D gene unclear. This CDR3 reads CASSPPWPGEQYF. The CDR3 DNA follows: TGTGCCAGCAGCCCGCCGTGGCCGGGCGAGCAGTACTTC.